Each of the 32 T cell receptor beta chains below was sequenced from the same sample in a study of OX40 agonist ivuxolimab in advanced cancers. Sequencing was performed with immunoSEQ multiplex PCR; in TCRdb, only in-frame clones are kept and a portion is missing. The profile covers tens of thousands of clones, with more than 70% appearing a single time and about 2.6% taken by the ten largest. This specimen consisted of CD4+ or CD8+ T cells sorted from blood, obtained in a trial of the OX40 agonist ivuxolimab. These receptors originate from an adult with an advanced solid tumor such as melanoma, head and neck, liver or kidney cancer.

This sequence joins TRBV11-3 and TRBJ1-5, with unresolved D. V shed 0 bases and J shed 0 bases, with 15 bases lying between them. From germline, CDR1 is SGHNT and CDR2 YENEEA. CDR3 length equals 18 residues. CDR3 sequence: CASSLEFLQNYSNQPQHF. The CDR3 DNA is TGTGCCAGCAGCTTAGAGTTTCTCCAGAATTATAGCAATCAGCCCCAGCATTTT.

This chain links TRBV28 with TRBJ2-2; 11 nucleotides align to TRBD1. Germline-derived CDR1 and CDR2 are MDHEN and SYDVKM. CDR3 length: 16 amino acids. The ends lost 5 bases at V and 4 bases at J; junction bases unmatched: 6. As DNA, the CDR3 is TGTGCCAGCAGTGGGCTGGGACAGGGGGTCACCGGGGAGCTGTTTTTT. Translating gives CASSGLGQGVTGELFF.

This chain connects TRBV18 to TRBJ2-5; 9 bases line up with TRBD1. Germline CDR1 reads KGHSH; CDR2 reads LQKENI. The ends lost 3 bases at V and 2 bases at J; junction bases unmatched: 4. This CDR3 has 15 amino acids. CDR3 sequence: CASSPGQGLQETQYF. For the CDR3, the DNA is TGTGCCAGCTCACCGGGACAGGGCCTTCAAGAGACCCAGTACTTC.

This clone has just a few counts. The chain has TRBV7-3 and TRBJ2-2, with a possible D match to TRBD2 (5 bases). CDR3 length: 16 residues. Trimming took 2 bases from V and 4 from J, leaving 14 bases between them. Germline values: CDR1 SGHTA, CDR2 FQGTGA. The CDR3 DNA follows: TGTGCCAGCAGCTTACTGTCGGGGTTTCGCACCGGGGAGCTGTTTTTT. Its protein product is CASSLLSGFRTGELFF.

The gene calls are TRBV2 and TRBJ2-3; D is uncertain. The CDR3 has 13 amino acids. Germline V lookup: CDR1 SNHLY, CDR2 FYNNEI. V was trimmed by 6 bases and J by 3 bases, leaving 10 bases between them. CDR3 in amino acids: CASRGSSTDTQYF. CDR3 DNA: TGTGCCAGCAGGGGCAGTTCTACAGATACGCAGTATTTT.

V is TRBV4-3 and J is TRBJ1-5; D gene ambiguous. The CDR3 consists of 14 residues. V lost 1 base and J 7 bases, leaving 11 bases between the germline ends. From germline, CDR1 is LGHNA and CDR2 YSLEER. CDR3 protein: CASSQVGVGQPQHF. Written as DNA, the CDR3 is TGCGCCAGCAGCCAAGTTGGCGTCGGCCAGCCCCAGCATTTT.

The CDR3 region has the DNA TGTGCCAGCAGCTTGAATAGGGACAGTACCGGGGCCAACGTCCTGACTTTC. Translated: CASSLNRDSTGANVLTF. The V and J genes are TRBV4-2 and TRBJ2-6; 7 bases agree with TRBD1. This CDR3 has 17 amino acids. With V trimmed by 5 bases and J by 4 bases, 11 bases remained unmatched. Germline CDR1 LGHNA, CDR2 YNFKEQ.

V gene TRBV6-1 combines with J gene TRBJ2-7; no firm D call. Trimming pared 1 base from V and 3 bases from J, leaving 13 bases between. CDR3 length equals 15 residues. Germline-derived CDR1 and CDR2 are MNHNS and SASEGT. In DNA form, the CDR3 reads TGTGCCAGCAGTGAAGATCGCAGAAACAACTACGAGCAGTACTTC. It is translated as CASSEDRRNNYEQYF.

The V and J genes are TRBV6-1 and TRBJ2-7; D is unclear. Looked up from germline, CDR1 is MNHNS and CDR2 is SASEGT. This CDR3 contains 14 residues. Trimming pared 7 bases from V and 0 bases from J, leaving 13 bases between. The CDR3, as DNA: TGTGCCAGCACTCCAGGACCCAACTCCTACGAGCAGTACTTC. It yields the protein CASTPGPNSYEQYF.

This sequence joins TRBV11-3 and TRBJ2-7, with D tentatively TRBD2 (5 bases). The CDR3 loop spans 13 amino acids. Trimming left V 2 bases short and J 7 bases short, with 12 bases between. CDR1 and CDR2 from the germline V gene are SGHNT and YENEEA. This CDR3 is CASSLNPGGEQYF. The CDR3 DNA reads TGTGCCAGCAGCTTAAACCCCGGCGGGGAGCAGTACTTC.

V and J are TRBV4-3 and TRBJ2-1; D is unresolved. Deletions cut 0 bases from V and 7 bases from J, with 10 bases between. The CDR3 contains 14 residues. Germline V gene sequence: CDR1 LGHNA, CDR2 YSLEER. CDR3 in DNA: TGCGCCAGCAGCCAAGAATATCGTGGAAATGAGCAGTTCTTC. It translates to CASSQEYRGNEQFF.

The chain links TRBV7-9 to TRBJ2-5, with D possibly being TRBD1 or TRBD2 (5 bases each). The ends were cut back, 4 bases at V and 3 bases at J, with 21 bases in the middle. The CDR3 covers 17 residues. The germline gives CDR1 SEHNR, CDR2 FQNEAQ (reference sequence). The CDR3: CASSSSRDPNREETQYF. In DNA, the CDR3 is TGTGCCAGCAGCTCCTCCCGGGACCCGAATAGAGAAGAGACCCAGTACTTC.

This sequence joins TRBV28 and TRBJ1-2; D is perhaps TRBD1 (6 bases). The germline CDR1 and CDR2 sequences are MDHEN and SYDVKM. Deletions cut 3 bases from V and 3 bases from J, with 20 bases between. This CDR3 has 17 residues. The CDR3 here is CASSFLGGVKRDYGYTF. CDR3 bases: TGTGCCAGCAGTTTCCTCGGGGGCGTTAAGAGGGACTATGGCTACACCTTC.

This clone showed up just once. The V call is TRBV7-2, the J call TRBJ2-5, with 16 bases identical to TRBD2. The trim removed 4 bases at V and 4 bases at J, leaving 6 bases unmatched. The CDR3 totals 17 residues. Germline V CDR1 and CDR2: SGHTA, FQGNSA. DNA of the CDR3: TGTGCCAGCAGCTACGGGACTAGCGGGGGGGCAGGAGAGACCCAGTACTTC. As protein: CASSYGTSGGAGETQYF.

The chain recombines TRBV7-8 with TRBJ2-7, with TRBD2 matching over 7 bases. The CDR3 spans 15 residues. Germline lookup yields CDR1 SGHVS and CDR2 FQNEAQ. The junction had 12 bases not matched to a gene; V was cut back by 4 bases and J by 6 bases. CDR3 region: CASSSLQVSSGEQYF. The CDR3 DNA follows: TGTGCCAGCAGCTCGTTACAGGTGTCTAGCGGCGAGCAGTACTTC.

In its sample, this clone was seen a few times. The chain has TRBV5-5 and TRBJ1-2; D not certain. This CDR3 contains 13 residues. CDR1 and CDR2 from the germline V gene are SGHKS and YYEKEE (reference sequence). Trimming stripped 0 bases from V and 4 bases from J, with 7 bases between. The CDR3 sequence: CASSLGGGYGYTF. In nucleotides, the CDR3 is TGTGCCAGCAGCTTGGGGGGAGGCTATGGCTACACCTTC.

This rearrangement joins TRBV30 to TRBJ2-6, with TRBD1 identical over 10 bases. Germline lookup yields CDR1 GTSNPN and CDR2 SVGIG (reference sequence). The CDR3 is 17 residues long. After removal of 0 bases from V and 2 bases from J, the junction contained 4 bases not matched to a gene. The CDR3 reads CAWSVGTGVTGANVLTF. The CDR3 DNA is TGTGCCTGGAGTGTAGGGACAGGGGTTACTGGGGCCAACGTCCTGACTTTC.

Only one count was recorded for this clone. J is TRBJ2-2 and V is TRBV7-2; the D gene is possibly TRBD1 (6 bases). Trimming removed 4 bases at V and 3 bases at J, with 15 bases between. The CDR3 length is 16 residues. In germline, CDR1 is SGHTA, CDR2 FQGNSA. The CDR3 spells CASSSGTGTYTGELFF. The CDR3 DNA sequence: TGTGCCAGCAGCTCCGGTACAGGGACCTACACCGGGGAGCTGTTTTTT.

The V gene is TRBV11-3, the J gene TRBJ2-2; D is possibly TRBD1 (5 bases). Germline lookup yields CDR1 SGHNT and CDR2 YENEEA. The CDR3 length is 15 residues. V lost 5 bases and J 4 bases, leaving 14 bases between the germline ends. CDR3 amino acids: CASSPPRQPTGELFF. Written as DNA, the CDR3 is TGTGCCAGCAGCCCACCACGACAGCCCACCGGGGAGCTGTTTTTT.

The chain recombines TRBV29-1 with TRBJ1-1; TRBD1 is a possible D gene (5 bases). V lost 3 bases and J lost 3, with 11 bases in between. The CDR3 has 13 residues. CDR1 and CDR2 from the germline V gene are SQVTM and ANQGSEA. CDR3: CSVEGRGYTEAFF. As DNA, the CDR3 is TGCAGCGTTGAGGGTCGGGGGTACACTGAAGCTTTCTTT. The whole variable domain, remainder taken from reference TRBV29-1 and TRBJ1-1, is SAVISQKPSRDICQRGTSLTIQCQVDSQVTMMFWYRQQPGQSLTLIATANQGSEATYESGFVIDKFPISRPNLTFSTLTVSNMSPEDSSIYLCSVEGRGYTEAFFGQGTRLTVV.

The V gene is TRBV5-4, the J gene TRBJ2-3, with 7 nucleotides matching TRBD1. The V and J ends lost 7 bases and 2 bases, in that order; junction bases with no gene match: 7. The CDR3 has 14 amino acids. Germline-derived CDR1 and CDR2 are SGHNT and YYREEE (reference sequence). The CDR3 loop reads CASGPGQPTDTQYF. CDR3 nucleotide sequence: TGTGCCAGCGGACCGGGACAGCCCACAGATACGCAGTATTTT.

The CDR3, as DNA: TGTGCCAGCAGCTTAGGAGGGGTCGAGCAGTACTTC. It translates to CASSLGGVEQYF. The chain carries TRBV11-3 and TRBJ2-7; D tentatively reads TRBD1 or TRBD2 (5 bases each). CDR3 length: 12 amino acids. Trimming stripped 1 base from V and 6 bases from J, with 7 bases between. Germline CDR1 is SGHNT and CDR2 is YENEEA.

This chain connects TRBV6-5 to TRBJ1-3; D is undetermined. CDR1 and CDR2 (germline): MNHEY, SVGAGI. Trimming shortened V by 0 bases and J by 2 bases, and 11 bases separated the two germline ends. CDR3 length equals 16 residues. Here the CDR3 DNA reads TGTGCCAGCAGTTACTCGGGTGGGTACGCTGGAAACACCATATATTTT. Protein product: CASSYSGGYAGNTIYF.

This chain connects TRBV5-1 to TRBJ2-5, with D possibly matching TRBD1 (7 bases). From germline, CDR1 is SGHRS and CDR2 YFSETQ. Trimming removed 0 bases from V and 4 bases from J, with 19 bases in between. The CDR3 is made up of 17 amino acids. The CDR3 sequence is CASSLGIEEGAGETQYF. DNA of the CDR3: TGCGCCAGCAGCTTGGGCATCGAGGAGGGGGCGGGAGAGACCCAGTACTTC.

The chain links TRBV6-5 to TRBJ1-5; D may be TRBD1 (5 bases). This CDR3 has 15 residues. The germline V gene has CDR1 MNHEY and CDR2 SVGAGI. The germline V and J ends were trimmed by 2 bases and 7 bases, with 15 bases remaining between them. Here the CDR3 reads CASSYTGDGLQPQHF. CDR3 bases: TGTGCCAGCAGTTACACGGGGGACGGTTTACAGCCCCAGCATTTT.

V usage is TRBV28 and J usage is TRBJ2-5, with D unclear. This CDR3 region has 16 residues. Trimming stripped 1 base from V and 0 bases from J, with 12 bases between. CDR1 is MDHEN, CDR2 SYDVKM, per germline. The CDR3 nucleotides read TGTGCCAGCAGTTTATACGCGGCGGCAGACCAAGAGACCCAGTACTTC. Amino acids: CASSLYAAADQETQYF.

The chain uses TRBV27 and TRBJ2-7; TRBD1 agrees at 7 bases. J was trimmed by 3 bases and V by 5 bases; bases with no gene match: 13. The CDR3 consists of 16 residues. CDR1 MNHEY and CDR2 SMNVEV come from the germline V gene (reference sequence). CDR3 protein: CASSPSTTTGNYEQYF. The CDR3 DNA is TGTGCCAGCAGTCCTTCCACGACGACAGGGAACTACGAGCAGTACTTC.

The sample holds a few counts of this clone. J is TRBJ1-6 and V is TRBV7-8, with TRBD1 as a possible D gene (5 bases). The CDR3 sequence is 17 residues long. Germline lookup yields CDR1 SGHVS and CDR2 FQNEAQ. The V and J ends lost 7 bases and 5 bases respectively, with 21 bases between them. The CDR3 DNA reads TGTGCCAGCATCCCCAGGCTGACAGAGCTTAATAATTCACCCCTCCACTTT. Residues: CASIPRLTELNNSPLHF.

V usage is TRBV11-3 and J usage is TRBJ1-2; unclear D gene. This CDR3 is 13 amino acids long. Trimming cost V 0 bases and J 5 bases, with 7 bases left between them. Per the germline V gene, CDR1 is SGHNT and CDR2 is YENEEA. The CDR3 is CASSLDKGYGYTF. CDR3 nucleotides: TGTGCCAGCAGCTTAGACAAAGGGTATGGCTACACCTTC.

This clone came up once. This chain connects TRBV5-5 to TRBJ1-4, with D uncertain. The germline gives CDR1 SGHKS, CDR2 YYEKEE (reference sequence). The CDR3 is 13 amino acids. With 1 base removed from V and 8 bases from J, the gap between germline ends came to 9 bases. CDR3 residues: CASSLLTNEKLFF. The CDR3 DNA reads TGTGCCAGCAGCTTGTTAACAAACGAAAAACTGTTTTTT.

The rearrangement links TRBV6-1 to TRBJ2-7; D not certain. CDR1 is MNHNS, CDR2 SASEGT, per germline. The CDR3 sequence is 12 residues long. The V gene lost 6 bases and the J gene lost 6 bases, with 12 bases spanning the gap. The CDR3 region is CASSRAGLEQYF. The DNA of the CDR3 is TGTGCCAGCAGCCGGGCTGGGCTCGAGCAGTACTTC.

CDR3 sequence (DNA): TGTGCCAGCAGCTTAAATGAGGAATCCTACGAGCAGTACTTC. The encoded protein is CASSLNEESYEQYF. The genes are TRBV7-9 and TRBJ2-7, with D uncertain. This CDR3 has 14 residues. Per the germline V gene, CDR1 is SEHNR and CDR2 is FQNEAQ (reference sequence). The germline V and J ends were trimmed by 2 bases and 1 base, with 9 bases remaining between them.